This TCR beta chain was sequenced for a study of cytomegalovirus exposure and HLA in healthy donors. About the study: Some 77 million unique TCRs from HLA-typed donors were held in an early release of data.

Study results and limitations: It has been reported that TCR beta sequences accurately predicted the HLA-A and HLA-B alleles of most subjects. Later, an analysis showed that TCR beta chains associated with HLA were more clonally expanded than others that were equally common. Donors were assumed by presence/absence analyses to have roughly uniform sequencing depth.

Only one count was recorded for this clone. Its antigen is not identified. A multiplex PCR was run with 60 Vbeta primers and 13 Jbeta primers. Profiling relied on immunoSEQ multiplex PCR, and the TCRdb table lists in-frame clones only, not all of them. The sample holds fewer than 250,000 clones; under 85% are singletons and the top ten take 9.5% to 13%. The CDR3 is 20 residues long. Deletions cut 5 bases from V and 3 bases from J, with 29 bases between. CDR1 is SGHNT, CDR2 YENEEA, per germline. Sequenced input: PBMCs. The chain employs TRBV11-3 and TRBJ2-1, with D possibly being TRBD1 (6 bases). The clonotype was recovered from a woman between 45 and 60 years old in good health and CMV-seropositive. The CDR3 reads CASSPRRGPAPGEYYNEQFF. The CDR3, as DNA: TGTGCCAGCAGCCCACGTCGGGGACCTGCGCCAGGGGAGTACTACAATGAGCAGTTCTTC.